The rows below give T cell receptor beta chains drawn from one sample of a study of identical twins. In TCRdb, the 5' RACE reads were re-called with MiXCR into one record per CDR3 protein. This table holds 550,000 to 700,000 distinct CDR3 sequences, 21% found once. The data also belong to a second study, concerning T cells expressing NK-cell markers.

Sequencing was carried out using PBMCs. The receptor set was obtained from a young woman in good health. Both conserved end residues are part of each CDR3. A D gene is named only where the DNA matches it firmly. Clone size, where shown, is once, few, many, or a class for clones that have expanded.

CDR3aa: CASSLGVWYGYTF; CDR3nt: TGTGCCAGCAGCCTAGGGGTTTGGTATGGCTACACCTTC; j_gene: TRBJ1-2; v_gene: TRBV6-1; d_gene: .; abundance: .
CDR3aa: CASRVGTGVVYEQYF; CDR3nt: TGCGCCAGCAGGGTAGGGACAGGGGTCGTCTACGAGCAGTACTTC; j_gene: TRBJ2-7; v_gene: TRBV5-1; d_gene: TRBD1; abundance: many
CDR3aa: CASSLSGKPDTQYF; CDR3nt: TGCGCCAGCAGCTTGTCCGGTAAACCAGATACGCAGTATTTT; j_gene: TRBJ2-3; v_gene: TRBV5-1; d_gene: .; abundance: few
CDR3aa: CASSEGQGVPEAFF; CDR3nt: TGTGCCAGCAGTGAGGGACAAGGGGTACCTGAAGCTTTCTTT; j_gene: TRBJ1-1; v_gene: TRBV2; d_gene: .; abundance: .
CDR3aa: CASSLGGRPSYNEQFF; CDR3nt: TGTGCCTCCAGCTTAGGTGGACGCCCCTCCTACAATGAGCAGTTCTTC; j_gene: TRBJ2-1; v_gene: TRBV7-3; d_gene: .; abundance: .
CDR3aa: CSVGGDRGPDGELFF; CDR3nt: TGCAGCGTTGGAGGGGACAGGGGGCCGGACGGGGAGCTGTTTTTT; j_gene: TRBJ2-2; v_gene: TRBV29-1; d_gene: TRBD1; abundance: .
CDR3aa: CASLLAGASGKLFF; CDR3nt: TGTGCCAGCCTACTAGCGGGAGCATCCGGGAAGCTGTTTTTT; j_gene: TRBJ2-2; v_gene: TRBV7-2; d_gene: TRBD2; abundance: .
CDR3aa: CSATGLAAITDTQYF; CDR3nt: TGCAGTGCCACAGGACTAGCGGCGATCACAGATACGCAGTATTTT; j_gene: TRBJ2-3; v_gene: TRBV20-1; d_gene: TRBD2; abundance: .
CDR3aa: CSAKPGTGYQETQYF; CDR3nt: TGCAGTGCTAAACCTGGGACCGGGTACCAAGAGACCCAGTACTTC; j_gene: TRBJ2-5; v_gene: TRBV20-1; d_gene: .; abundance: .
CDR3aa: CASSFGGGPGTDTQYF; CDR3nt: TGTGCCAGCAGCTTCGGGGGGGGGCCGGGTACAGATACGCAGTATTTT; j_gene: TRBJ2-3; v_gene: TRBV11-2; d_gene: TRBD2; abundance: .
CDR3aa: CSARAPSYEQYF; CDR3nt: TGCAGTGCTAGGGCCCCGTCCTACGAGCAGTACTTC; j_gene: TRBJ2-7; v_gene: TRBV20-1; d_gene: .; abundance: many
CDR3aa: CASSLGALEQYF; CDR3nt: TGTGCCAGCAGCTTAGGAGCGTTAGAGCAGTACTTC; j_gene: TRBJ2-7; v_gene: TRBV7-9; d_gene: .; abundance: .
CDR3aa: CASSVGGRSGPGEQFF; CDR3nt: TGTGCCAGCAGCGTGGGGGGCCGCAGTGGACCTGGTGAGCAGTTCTTC; j_gene: TRBJ2-1; v_gene: TRBV9; d_gene: .; abundance: .
CDR3aa: CASSLVGQGKTQYF; CDR3nt: TGTGCCAGCAGTTTAGTGGGCCAGGGGAAGACCCAGTACTTC; j_gene: TRBJ2-5; v_gene: TRBV12-3/TRBV12-4; d_gene: .; abundance: .
CDR3aa: CATSRDRRTMNTEAFF; CDR3nt: TGTGCCACCAGCAGAGATCGTCGGACTATGAACACTGAAGCTTTCTTT; j_gene: TRBJ1-1; v_gene: TRBV15; d_gene: .; abundance: .
CDR3aa: CASSPRGGTVRGYTF; CDR3nt: TGTGCCAGCAGCCCGCGAGGCGGGACAGTACGTGGCTACACCTTC; j_gene: TRBJ1-2; v_gene: TRBV11-3; d_gene: TRBD1; abundance: .
CDR3aa: CASSLGTLNEKLFF; CDR3nt: TGCGCCAGCAGCTTGGGGACCCTTAATGAAAAACTGTTTTTT; j_gene: TRBJ1-4; v_gene: TRBV5-1; d_gene: .; abundance: few
CDR3aa: CASSGGPPYEQYF; CDR3nt: TGTGCCAGTTCGGGGGGGCCACCCTACGAGCAGTACTTC; j_gene: TRBJ2-7; v_gene: TRBV12-3/TRBV12-4; d_gene: TRBD2; abundance: many
CDR3aa: CASRAGTGSNQPQHF; CDR3nt: TGTGCCAGCAGGGCCGGAACAGGGAGCAATCAGCCCCAGCATTTT; j_gene: TRBJ1-5; v_gene: TRBV6-1; d_gene: .; abundance: few
CDR3aa: CSASGGGNYGYTF; CDR3nt: TGCAGTGCTTCAGGGGGCGGTAACTATGGCTACACCTTC; j_gene: TRBJ1-2; v_gene: TRBV20-1; d_gene: TRBD1; abundance: many
CDR3aa: CASSLGPGRDDTYEQYF; CDR3nt: TGCGCCAGCAGCTTGGGCCCGGGCAGGGACGACACATACGAGCAGTACTTC; j_gene: TRBJ2-7; v_gene: TRBV5-1; d_gene: .; abundance: .
CDR3aa: CASGPGTSSGTDTQYF; CDR3nt: TGTGCTAGTGGTCCGGGGACTAGTTCGGGCACAGATACGCAGTATTTT; j_gene: TRBJ2-3; v_gene: TRBV12-5; d_gene: TRBD2; abundance: .
CDR3aa: CASSFQTRDTQYF; CDR3nt: TGTGCCAGCAGCTTCCAAACTAGGGATACGCAGTATTTT; j_gene: TRBJ2-3; v_gene: TRBV7-7; d_gene: .; abundance: .
CDR3aa: CASSSWKETQYF; CDR3nt: TGCGCCAGCAGCTCTTGGAAAGAGACCCAGTACTTC; j_gene: TRBJ2-5; v_gene: TRBV5-1; d_gene: .; abundance: few
CDR3aa: CASSPTGVIWGYTF; CDR3nt: TGTGCCAGCAGCCCGACAGGGGTGATCTGGGGCTACACCTTC; j_gene: TRBJ1-2; v_gene: TRBV9; d_gene: TRBD1; abundance: .
CDR3aa: CATSTGDTYGYTF; CDR3nt: TGTGCCACCAGCACGGGGGACACCTATGGCTACACCTTC; j_gene: TRBJ1-2; v_gene: TRBV15; d_gene: .; abundance: once
CDR3aa: CASSDFGTKLAKNIQYF; CDR3nt: TGTGCCAGCAGTGATTTTGGGACTAAATTAGCCAAAAACATTCAGTACTTC; j_gene: TRBJ2-4; v_gene: TRBV2; d_gene: TRBD2; abundance: .
CDR3aa: CSASPRVSHYEQYF; CDR3nt: TGCAGTGCTAGCCCCCGGGTTTCCCACTACGAGCAGTACTTC; j_gene: TRBJ2-7; v_gene: TRBV20-1; d_gene: .; abundance: many
CDR3aa: CASTPGERTYNEQFF; CDR3nt: TGTGCCAGCACCCCCGGCGAGCGCACCTACAATGAGCAGTTCTTC; j_gene: TRBJ2-1; v_gene: TRBV5-8; d_gene: .; abundance: .
CDR3aa: CASSTQGNLSPLHF; CDR3nt: TGTGCCAGCAGCACTCAGGGGAATCTTTCACCCCTCCACTTT; j_gene: TRBJ1-6; v_gene: TRBV12-3/TRBV12-4; d_gene: .; abundance: many
CDR3aa: CASSFTAGGWEQFF; CDR3nt: TGCGCCAGCAGCTTCACTGCCGGAGGGTGGGAGCAGTTCTTC; j_gene: TRBJ2-1; v_gene: TRBV5-1; d_gene: .; abundance: .
CDR3aa: CASSKRGLAGRYSSSYNEQFF; CDR3nt: TGTGCCAGCAGCAAAAGAGGTCTAGCGGGGCGTTACTCGAGCTCCTACAATGAGCAGTTCTTC; j_gene: TRBJ2-1; v_gene: TRBV11-2; d_gene: TRBD2; abundance: .
CDR3aa: CASSLVGGAQGRHEQFF; CDR3nt: TGTGCCAGCAGCCTCGTCGGCGGGGCCCAGGGGAGGCATGAGCAGTTCTTC; j_gene: TRBJ2-1; v_gene: TRBV9; d_gene: .; abundance: .
CDR3aa: CASTPRLEETQYF; CDR3nt: TGTGCCAGCACCCCAAGGTTGGAAGAGACCCAGTACTTC; j_gene: TRBJ2-5; v_gene: TRBV11-3; d_gene: .; abundance: .
CDR3aa: CASSLGDRGSEQYF; CDR3nt: TGCGCCAGCAGCTTGGGTGACAGGGGAAGCGAGCAGTACTTC; j_gene: TRBJ2-7; v_gene: TRBV5-1; d_gene: TRBD1; abundance: .
CDR3aa: CASSWGLAGASYEQYF; CDR3nt: TGCGCCAGCAGCTGGGGACTAGCGGGTGCTTCCTACGAGCAGTACTTC; j_gene: TRBJ2-7; v_gene: TRBV5-1; d_gene: TRBD2; abundance: .
CDR3aa: CASSATGRGYTF; CDR3nt: TGTGCCAGCAGTGCTACAGGGAGAGGCTACACCTTC; j_gene: TRBJ1-2; v_gene: TRBV12-3/TRBV12-4; d_gene: .; abundance: few
CDR3aa: CASSPSPGIAGGPEQFF; CDR3nt: TGTGCCAGCAGTCCCTCGCCCGGGATAGCGGGGGGGCCGGAGCAGTTCTTC; j_gene: TRBJ2-1; v_gene: TRBV6-5; d_gene: TRBD2; abundance: few